Presented here are 15 T cell receptor beta chains from one specimen sequenced in a study of blood T cells in healthy people across ages. The second PCR ran 7 to 11 cycles with a sample-barcoded 5' primer and J-beta primers. TCRdb re-called the 5' RACE reads with MiXCR, one entry per CDR3 protein. The sample consists of 1,300,000 or so distinct CDR3 sequences, approximately 60% of them appearing once. What was sequenced was blood. The receptors originated from a man between 18 and 29 years old in good health.

Ten or more counts support this clonotype. V is TRBV6-4 and J is TRBJ2-6; unclear D gene. CDR3 length: 11 residues. Germline V lookup: CDR1 MRHNA, CDR2 SNTAGT. This CDR3 is CSPPGANVLTF. CDR3 DNA sequence: TGTTCCCCTCCTGGGGCCAACGTCCTGACTTTC.

This clonotype was detected a few times. V gene TRBV7-2 combines with J gene TRBJ2-3; 13 bases fit TRBD2. The CDR3 sequence is 19 residues long. V shed 7 bases, J shed 4 bases, and the junction held 17 bases outside the gene matches. Germline CDR1 reads SGHTA; CDR2 reads FQGNSA. The CDR3: CASTPSQATSGGASDTQYF. Written as DNA, the CDR3 is TGTGCCAGCACCCCTTCTCAGGCTACTAGCGGGGGGGCCTCAGATACGCAGTATTTT.

This sequence joins TRBV27 and TRBJ1-4; D uncertain. The V gene lost 5 bases and the J gene lost 4 bases, with 11 bases spanning the gap. This CDR3 region has 14 residues. The germline V gene has CDR1 MNHEY and CDR2 SMNVEV (reference sequence). The DNA for the CDR3 is TGTGCCAGCAGTACCAGCTTCCTTAATGAAAAACTGTTTTTT. It codes for CASSTSFLNEKLFF.

The CDR3 region is CASSDPTGQTQYF. CDR3 in DNA: TGTGCCAGCAGCGATCCGACAGGACAGACCCAGTACTTC. V usage is TRBV7-9 and J usage is TRBJ2-5, with D possibly matching TRBD1 (6 bases). The V end lost 5 bases, the J end lost 6 bases, and 13 bases lay between the germline ends. The germline gives CDR1 SEHNR, CDR2 FQNEAQ (reference sequence). This CDR3 comprises 13 residues.

This clonotype was recorded at least ten times. V and J are TRBV20-1 and TRBJ2-3; the match to TRBD2 covers 12 bases. Germline-derived CDR1 and CDR2 are DFQATT and SNEGSKA (reference sequence). The CDR3 sequence is 16 residues long. V trimming: 0 bases; J trimming: 5 bases; junction bases outside the gene matches: 6. For the CDR3, the DNA is TGCAGTGCTAGAGACTCTAGCGGGGGGGCAGAAGATACGCAGTATTTT. Its translation: CSARDSSGGAEDTQYF.

This clonotype was recorded a few times. This rearrangement joins TRBV7-9 to TRBJ1-1, with D possibly matching TRBD1 (6 bases). The germline gives CDR1 SEHNR, CDR2 FQNEAQ (reference sequence). This CDR3 has 15 residues. The V and J ends lost 8 bases and 0 bases respectively, with 16 bases between them. CDR3 nucleotides: TGTGCCAGCGTCGGAACAGGGACTTTGAACACTGAAGCTTTCTTT. Translated, it gives CASVGTGTLNTEAFF.

The V gene is TRBV29-1, the J gene TRBJ2-5, with TRBD1 identical over 9 bases. The CDR3 extends over 16 amino acids. CDR1 and CDR2 (germline): SQVTM, ANQGSEA. V gave up 3 bases and J gave up 2 bases; unmatched junction bases: 10. In nucleotides, the CDR3 is TGCAGCGTTGAGGGCACCGGGACAGGGAGACAAGAGACCCAGTACTTC. Residues: CSVEGTGTGRQETQYF.

The chain is built from TRBV9 and TRBJ1-2; perhaps TRBD1 as D (5 bases). This CDR3 region has 14 residues. Trimming took off 0 bases at V and 8 bases at J, with 14 bases between the two ends. CDR1 is SGDLS and CDR2 is YYNGEE in the germline V gene. The CDR3 spells CASSVAMGGSGYTF. DNA of the CDR3: TGTGCCAGCAGCGTAGCTATGGGGGGAAGCGGCTACACCTTC.

This clonotype was recorded a few times. The rearrangement joins TRBV29-1 to TRBJ2-5; D possibly matches TRBD1 or TRBD2 (6 bases each). Germline V gives CDR1 SQVTM, CDR2 ANQGSEA. CDR3 length: 14 residues. V shed 4 bases and J shed 4 bases, with 16 bases lying between them. The CDR3 coding sequence is TGCAGCGTTGGAGGCAGGGGAGGAGGAGAGACCCAGTACTTC. Translated, it gives CSVGGRGGGETQYF.

The chain links TRBV7-9 to TRBJ2-5; D remains unclear. The J call is doubtful: the DNA matches TRBJ2-7 better. Germline assignment: CDR1 SEHNR and CDR2 FQNEAQ (reference sequence). The CDR3 is 13 amino acids. CDR3 in DNA: TGTGCCAGCAGCCAAGGGCAGAAGGTCGAGCAGTACTTC. Its translation is CASSQGQKVEQYF.

CDR3: CSATLTGGYEQYF. CDR3 bases: TGCAGTGCTACCTTAACGGGAGGTTACGAGCAGTACTTC. This chain links TRBV20-1 with TRBJ2-7; 7 nucleotides match TRBD2. Germline CDR1 and CDR2: DFQATT and SNEGSKA (reference sequence). The CDR3 is 13 amino acids. V lost 4 bases, J lost 4 bases, and 7 bases stayed unmatched.

V and J are TRBV5-6 and TRBJ2-7, with D uncertain. Germline V gene data show CDR1 as SGHDT and CDR2 as YYEEEE. V was shortened by 2 bases and J by 2 bases, with 17 bases between the two germline ends. The CDR3 totals 16 residues. CDR3 protein: CASSLGNEVGAYEQYF. DNA for the CDR3: TGTGCCAGCAGCTTAGGGAACGAGGTCGGTGCCTACGAGCAGTACTTC.

The chain combines TRBV4-1 with TRBJ2-3; D unclear. Germline V gene lookup returns CDR1 MGHRA and CDR2 YSYEKL. Trimming shortened V by 1 base and J by 1 base, and 9 bases separated the two germline ends. This CDR3 comprises 15 residues. The CDR3 DNA reads as TGCGCCAGCAGCCAAGGGGTGAGCGGCACAGATACGCAGTATTTT. Translated, it gives CASSQGVSGTDTQYF.

The chain recombines TRBV6-1 with TRBJ2-3, with 8 bases that match TRBD2. J was trimmed by 1 base and V by 8 bases; bases with no gene match: 8. This CDR3 spans 15 amino acids. The V gene's germline CDR1 is MNHNS and CDR2 SASEGT. The CDR3 coding sequence is TGTGCCAGCTCCCGAGTTAGCGGGGGCACAGATACGCAGTATTTT. It codes for CASSRVSGGTDTQYF.

This clonotype was observed a few times. The chain combines TRBV6-6 with TRBJ2-3; 13 nucleotides align to TRBD2. This CDR3 spans 16 amino acids. Losses at the gene ends were 6 bases for V and 6 bases for J; bases not matched to a gene: 9. Looked up from germline, CDR1 is MNHNY and CDR2 is SVGAGI (reference sequence). The CDR3 loop reads CASRETSGGLRDTQYF. The CDR3, as DNA: TGTGCCAGCAGGGAGACTAGCGGGGGGCTCAGGGATACGCAGTATTTT.